This T cell receptor (beta chain) was recorded in a study of cytomegalovirus exposure and HLA in healthy donors. For the study at large: Tens of millions of unique TCRs, all from HLA-typed donors, were included in an early release of the data.

Study-level points and caveats: 16,951 TCR beta sequences were associated with HLA alleles at 0.05 false discovery rate in a later analysis.

Regarding this clone: Its antigen is currently unknown.

Amplification used 60 Vbeta primers and 13 Jbeta primers. Sequencing used immunoSEQ multiplex PCR; TCRdb keeps in-frame clones, though not all of them. Of roughly 120,000 clones in the sample, 76% were seen once. Input material: PBMCs. The TCR was taken from a man aged 45-60 years in good health and CMV-seronegative.

Here the CDR3 reads CASINIRETQYF. CDR3 DNA: TGTGCCAGCATTAATATCAGGGAGACCCAGTACTTC. The chain employs TRBV27 and TRBJ2-5; no clear D. The V end lost 7 bases, the J end lost 5 bases, and 11 bases lay between the germline ends. This CDR3 spans 12 amino acids. Germline V lookup: CDR1 MNHEY, CDR2 SMNVEV (reference sequence).